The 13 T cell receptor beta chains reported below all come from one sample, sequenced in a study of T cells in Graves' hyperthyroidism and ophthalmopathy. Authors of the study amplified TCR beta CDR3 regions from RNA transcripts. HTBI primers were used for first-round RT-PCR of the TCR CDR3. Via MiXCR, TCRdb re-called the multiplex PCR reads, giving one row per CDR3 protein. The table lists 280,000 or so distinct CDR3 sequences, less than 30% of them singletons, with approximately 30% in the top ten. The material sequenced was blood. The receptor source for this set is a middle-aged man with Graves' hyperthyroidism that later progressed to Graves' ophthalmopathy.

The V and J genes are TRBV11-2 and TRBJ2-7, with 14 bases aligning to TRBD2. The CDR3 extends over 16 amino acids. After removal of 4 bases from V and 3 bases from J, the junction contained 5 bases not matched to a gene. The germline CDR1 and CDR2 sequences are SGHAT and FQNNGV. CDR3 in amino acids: CASSYPGTSGGYEQYF. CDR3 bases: TGTGCCAGCAGCTACCCCGGGACTAGCGGGGGCTACGAGCAGTACTTC.

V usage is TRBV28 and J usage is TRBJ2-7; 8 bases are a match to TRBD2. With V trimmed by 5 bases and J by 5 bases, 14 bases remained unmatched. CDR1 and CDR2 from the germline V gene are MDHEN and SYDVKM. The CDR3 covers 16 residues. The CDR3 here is CASSPRLSGSGDEQYF. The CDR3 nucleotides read TGTGCCAGCAGTCCCCGTTTGAGCGGGAGTGGTGACGAGCAGTACTTC.

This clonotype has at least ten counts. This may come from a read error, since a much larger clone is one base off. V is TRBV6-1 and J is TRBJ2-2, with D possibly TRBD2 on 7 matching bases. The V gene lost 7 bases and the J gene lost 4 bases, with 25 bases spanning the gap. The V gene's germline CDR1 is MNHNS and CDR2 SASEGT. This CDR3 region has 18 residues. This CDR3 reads CASTEGRGRLTLTGELFF. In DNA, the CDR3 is TGTGCCAGCACCGAAGGGCGGGGGCGACTGACCCTCACCGGGGAGCTGTTTTTT.

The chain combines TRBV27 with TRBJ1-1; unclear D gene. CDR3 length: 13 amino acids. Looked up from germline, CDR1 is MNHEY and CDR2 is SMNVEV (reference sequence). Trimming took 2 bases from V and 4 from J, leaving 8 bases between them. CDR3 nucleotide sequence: TGTGCCAGCAGTTTAGAGAGAAGCACTGAAGCTTTCTTT. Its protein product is CASSLERSTEAFF.

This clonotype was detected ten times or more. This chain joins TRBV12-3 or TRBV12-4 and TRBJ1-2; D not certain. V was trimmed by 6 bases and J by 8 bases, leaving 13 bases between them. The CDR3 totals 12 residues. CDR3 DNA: TGTGCCAGCAGCTCCGGCCGAACAGGCTACACCTTC. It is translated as CASSSGRTGYTF.

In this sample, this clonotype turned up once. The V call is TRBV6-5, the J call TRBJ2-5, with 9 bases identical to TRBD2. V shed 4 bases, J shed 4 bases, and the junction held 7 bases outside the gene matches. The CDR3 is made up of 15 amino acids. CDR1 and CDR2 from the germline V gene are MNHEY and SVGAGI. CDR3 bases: TGTGCCAGCAGTTCGAGAGCGGGAGGCGGAGAGACCCAGTACTTC. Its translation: CASSSRAGGGETQYF.

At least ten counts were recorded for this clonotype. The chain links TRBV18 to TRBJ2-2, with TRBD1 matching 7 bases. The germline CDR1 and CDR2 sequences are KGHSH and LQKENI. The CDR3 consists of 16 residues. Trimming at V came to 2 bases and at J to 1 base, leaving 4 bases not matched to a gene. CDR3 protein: CASSPRGTENTGELFF. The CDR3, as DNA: TGTGCCAGCTCACCAAGGGGGACAGAGAACACCGGGGAGCTGTTTTTT.

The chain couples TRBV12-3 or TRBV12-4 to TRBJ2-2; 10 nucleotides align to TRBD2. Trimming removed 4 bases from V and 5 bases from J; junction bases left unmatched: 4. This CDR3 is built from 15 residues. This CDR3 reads CASSSVAGGTGELFF. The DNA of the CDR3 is TGTGCCAGCAGTTCTGTAGCGGGAGGTACCGGGGAGCTGTTTTTT.

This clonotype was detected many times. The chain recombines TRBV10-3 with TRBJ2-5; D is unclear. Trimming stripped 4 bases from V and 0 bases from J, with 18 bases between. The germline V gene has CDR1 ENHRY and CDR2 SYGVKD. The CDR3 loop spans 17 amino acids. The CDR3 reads CAISGRGKRQDQETQYF. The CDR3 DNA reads TGTGCCATCAGTGGACGCGGAAAGAGACAAGACCAAGAGACCCAGTACTTC.

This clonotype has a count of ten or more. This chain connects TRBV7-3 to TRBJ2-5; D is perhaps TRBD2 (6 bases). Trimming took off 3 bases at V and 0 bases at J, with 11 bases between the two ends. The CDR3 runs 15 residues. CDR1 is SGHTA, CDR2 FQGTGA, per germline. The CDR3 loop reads CASSFGSGHQETQYF. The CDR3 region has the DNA TGTGCCAGCAGCTTTGGTAGCGGCCACCAAGAGACCCAGTACTTC.

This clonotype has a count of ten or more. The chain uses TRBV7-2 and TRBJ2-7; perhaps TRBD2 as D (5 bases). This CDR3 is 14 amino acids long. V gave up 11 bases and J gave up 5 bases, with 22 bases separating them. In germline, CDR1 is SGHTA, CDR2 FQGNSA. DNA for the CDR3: TGTGCCTGCACCCTGCTAGCCCAACGACACGAGCAGTACTTC. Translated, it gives CACTLLAQRHEQYF.

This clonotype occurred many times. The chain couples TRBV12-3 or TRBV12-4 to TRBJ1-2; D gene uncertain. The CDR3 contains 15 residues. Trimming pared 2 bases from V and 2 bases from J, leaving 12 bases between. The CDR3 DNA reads TGTGCCAGCAGTTTATCCGGCAGAGAAAACTATGGCTACACCTTC. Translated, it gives CASSLSGRENYGYTF.

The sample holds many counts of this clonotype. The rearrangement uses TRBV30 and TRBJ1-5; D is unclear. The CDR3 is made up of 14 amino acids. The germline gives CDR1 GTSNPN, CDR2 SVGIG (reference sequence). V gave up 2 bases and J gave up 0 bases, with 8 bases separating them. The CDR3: CAWSNGNSNQPQHF. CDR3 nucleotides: TGTGCCTGGAGTAACGGTAATAGCAATCAGCCCCAGCATTTT.